This T cell receptor (beta chain) was documented in a study of identical twins (dated by TCRdb to about 2016). Notes on the research overall: TCR alpha and beta repertoires from monozygotic twins, unrelated adults of various ages and cord blood were deep-sequenced to test whether fetal clonotypes persist. To rule out contamination, the twin experiments were replicated at different times with different library preparation protocols.

General findings and caveats noted by the study authors: Because the same donors could not be followed over many years, conclusions were based on cross-sectional statistical analysis. In monozygotic twins, recombination models systematically underestimated out-of-frame TCR alpha sharing, but the models matched the sharing seen between unrelated individuals. Zero-insertion analyses could be partly confounded by invariant T cells such as MAIT and iNKT, although diverse VJ usage argued against such confounding for most clonotypes. In beta out-of-frame sequences, excess twin sharing was weaker, because having fewer shared sequences lowered the signal-to-noise ratio. Abundant cord blood beta clonotypes had fewer insertions, young adult naive repertoires showed a similar but weaker trend, and memory repertoires showed no such trend. Out-of-frame TCR alpha sequences shared between twins showed an excess of low generation-probability sequences compared with coincidental sharing between unrelated individuals.

Every donor in the study was a healthy Caucasian. Miltenyi CD45RO+ enrichment and human naive T-cell isolation kits were used to isolate memory (CD45RO+) and naive T cells from PBMC. This clonotype has at least ten counts. What antigen it recognizes has not been identified. Per-nucleotide qualities are absent, and no much larger clonotype sits a single base away. The CDR3 goes from the cysteine to the phenylalanine over 13 residues. Only the CDR3 DNA is retained, 39 bases long and in frame from the first base. Looking up the germline V gene (reference sequence) yields CDR1 LNHNV and CDR2 YYDKDF. V and J are truncated by 7 bases and 0 bases respectively, leaving an intervening sequence of 7 bases. Libraries were prepared through 5' RACE. Sequencing was performed on an Illumina HiSeq 2000. A universal primer binding site was introduced by template switching, and a unique molecular identifier was present in the final cDNA, enabling accurate counting of TCR cDNA molecules. Specific primers in the conserved constant-segment region were used to synthesize first-strand cDNA for the TCR alpha and beta chains. To control for contamination, each cDNA library was double barcoded with a SMART-Mk sample barcode plus Illumina barcodes. TruSeq adapter sequences, together with Illumina sample barcodes, were added in two successive PCR steps. TCR alpha and beta cDNA libraries were sequenced on the Illumina HiSeq platform with custom primers. On the authors' methods: MiGEC processed the raw reads to extract unique molecular identifiers, while MiXCR was used to determine the CDR3 positions. Recombination models were inferred per individual with the repgenHMM and IGoR tools using an EM algorithm. Shared clonotypes were analyzed with the tcR package in R, and sharing was normalized by the product of cloneset sizes. To study raw recombination free of thymic and clonal selection effects, out-of-frame nonproductive sequences were analyzed. Starting from the raw public reads, TCRdb applied fastp trimming at Q25, assembled clones with MiXCR and retained in-frame beta chains. Every distinct CDR3 protein forms one entry, paired with its most common genes and DNA. TCRdb's processing, not the authors' own work, is the source of the V and J calls. For this sample there are around 95,000 distinct CDR3 sequences; roughly 6% appear just once. 9.5% to 15% of the sample goes to the ten largest clones.

The receptor was isolated from a woman between 50 and 59 years old in good health. The chain is assembled from TRBV15 and TRBJ1-5; a confident D gene designation cannot be given. The sample comprised memory T cells sorted from blood. The sample's cell subset or site label is to be understood as: CD45RO+ enriched T cells. This receptor has the CDR3 CATTHYSNQPQHF. DNA sequence: TGTGCCACCACCCATTATAGCAATCAGCCCCAGCATTTT.